One and the same sample provided the 11 T cell receptor beta chains below, sequenced in a study of identical twins. TCRdb fed the 5' RACE reads into MiXCR, producing one record per CDR3 protein. The table shows 500,000 to 600,000 distinct CDR3 sequences, with about 20% occurring only once. These data also featured in a second study, about T cells expressing NK-cell markers.

Sequenced material: CD4+ T cells sorted from blood. The receptors come from a woman aged 18-35 years in good health.

The V and J genes are TRBV11-1 and TRBJ1-1; 7 bases are shared with TRBD1. J lost 3 bases, V lost 7 bases, and 17 bases had no gene match. Germline CDR1 reads SGHAT; CDR2 reads FQDESV (reference sequence). The CDR3 is made up of 17 amino acids. The CDR3 region has the DNA TGTGCCAGCATCCCGGGTGGAAACAGGGGAGGTGACACTGAAGCTTTCTTT. Its translation is CASIPGGNRGGDTEAFF.

This clonotype was counted only a few times. The chain employs TRBV5-1 and TRBJ2-7; 9 bases match TRBD1. Germline V gene data show CDR1 as SGHRS and CDR2 as YFSETQ. The CDR3 length is 15 residues. V lost 2 bases to trimming and J lost 4 bases; unmatched junction nucleotides: 7. The CDR3 is CASSFRTGAMYEQYF. CDR3 nucleotides: TGCGCCAGCAGCTTTCGGACAGGGGCTATGTACGAGCAGTACTTC.

V and J are TRBV20-1 and TRBJ2-1, with 8 bases fitting TRBD2. The CDR3 totals 15 residues. V shed 0 bases, J shed 5 bases, and the junction held 6 bases outside the gene matches. CDR1 DFQATT and CDR2 SNEGSKA come from the germline V gene (reference sequence). The CDR3 nucleotides are TGCAGTGCTAGAGATCATAGCGGGGTGGACAATGAGCAGTTCTTC. It is translated as CSARDHSGVDNEQFF.

About this clonotype: The junction differs from germline at one of its ends, possibly a read error. The gene calls are TRBV15 and TRBJ1-5; D might be TRBD1 (6 bases). This CDR3 is 15 amino acids long. Germline V gene sequence: CDR1 LNHNV, CDR2 YYDKDF (reference sequence). DNA for the CDR3: TGTACCACCAGCGGTGAACAGGGACATGGTCAGCCCCAGCATTTT. Its protein product is CTTSGEQGHGQPQHF.

This clonotype appeared many times. This chain joins TRBV20-1 and TRBJ2-1, with 9 bases that match TRBD2. Germline trimming cut 4 bases from V and 4 bases from J; bases unmatched to any gene: 2. The CDR3 totals 13 residues. Germline V gives CDR1 DFQATT, CDR2 SNEGSKA (reference sequence). The CDR3 sequence is CSANLAGYNEQFF. In DNA, the CDR3 is TGCAGTGCTAACCTAGCGGGATACAATGAGCAGTTCTTC.

This chain connects TRBV25-1 to TRBJ1-1; 8 bases fit TRBD1. The V gene end was trimmed by 5 bases and the J gene end by 5 bases; junction bases not matched to a gene: 10. Per the germline V gene, CDR1 is MGHDK and CDR2 is SYGVNS. The CDR3 is 15 amino acids. CDR3 bases: TGTGCCAGCAGTAAACTAGGGACAGGAGGGACTGAAGCTTTCTTT. Its translation: CASSKLGTGGTEAFF.

This clonotype occurred once. The gene calls are TRBV20-1 and TRBJ2-7; perhaps TRBD2 as D (6 bases). This CDR3 has 13 residues. Germline CDR1 and CDR2: DFQATT and SNEGSKA (reference sequence). CDR3 protein: CGTIGGRFDEQYF. CDR3 sequence (DNA): TGCGGAACGATTGGGGGGAGGTTCGACGAGCAGTACTTC.

Concerning this clonotype itself: One base away lies a much larger clone, so this may be a sequencing read error. The CDR3 region has the DNA TGTGCCACCAGCAGAGGGGCAGGTTACGAGCAGTACTTC. Protein: CATSRGAGYEQYF. The chain couples TRBV15 to TRBJ2-7; D remains unclear. The CDR3 extends over 13 amino acids. V gave up 1 base and J gave up 4 bases, with 8 bases separating them. CDR1 and CDR2 (germline): LNHNV, YYDKDF (reference sequence). Combining the CDR3 with reference TRBV15 and TRBJ2-7 gives the whole variable domain DAMVIQNPRYQVTQFGKPVTLSCSQTLNHNVMYWYQQKSSQAPKLLFHYYDKDFNNEADTPDNFQSRRPNTSFCFLDIRSPGLGDTAMYLCATSRGAGYEQYFGPGTRLTVT.

This clonotype was counted between two and nine times. The chain links TRBV20-1 to TRBJ2-3; D remains unclear. This CDR3 is built from 12 residues. The germline CDR1 and CDR2 sequences are DFQATT and SNEGSKA (reference sequence). V was shortened by 5 bases and J by 9 bases, with 15 bases between the two germline ends. The CDR3 nucleotides are TGCAGTGCTGTTTCTCGTGGGGAAACGCAGTATTTT. Amino acid sequence: CSAVSRGETQYF.

This chain joins TRBV9 and TRBJ1-2; D perhaps matches TRBD1 (5 bases). The germline CDR1 and CDR2 sequences are SGDLS and YYNGEE. Trimming cost V 4 bases and J 6 bases, with 22 bases left between them. CDR3 length: 16 residues. CDR3 sequence reads: CASSRDFTGAYDGYTF. The CDR3 DNA reads TGTGCCAGCAGCCGAGACTTTACAGGAGCCTATGATGGCTACACCTTC.

This chain joins TRBV28 and TRBJ2-7; D remains unclear. This CDR3 region has 13 residues. V lost 3 bases to trimming and J lost 2 bases, with 8 bases between them. Germline V lookup: CDR1 MDHEN, CDR2 SYDVKM. The CDR3 region is CASSFGPAYEQYF. CDR3 bases: TGTGCCAGCAGTTTCGGACCGGCCTACGAGCAGTACTTC.